A single sample gave rise to the 6 T cell receptor beta chains below, sequenced in a study of T cells in Graves' hyperthyroidism and ophthalmopathy. RNA transcripts provided the source from which TCR beta CDR3 regions were amplified. HTBI primers were employed in a first-round RT-PCR of the TCR CDR3. Using its own MiXCR run on the multiplex PCR reads, TCRdb lists one record per CDR3 protein. The data hold roughly 170,000 distinct CDR3 sequences, with less than 10% observed a single time. The material sequenced was blood. Receptor source: a young woman with Graves' hyperthyroidism that later progressed to Graves' ophthalmopathy.

This clonotype was counted many times. The J gene is TRBJ1-1, the V gene TRBV25-1; 7 nucleotides line up with TRBD1. The germline CDR1 and CDR2 sequences are MGHDK and SYGVNS. The CDR3 length is 17 residues. V gave up 1 base and J gave up 1 base; unmatched junction bases: 9. The CDR3 DNA reads as TGTGCCAGCAGTGAATTTGGGACAGCGTTTTGGAACACTGAAGCTTTCTTT. Translation: CASSEFGTAFWNTEAFF. The full variable domain, completed using reference TRBV25-1 and TRBJ1-1, is EADIYQTPRYLVIGTGKKITLECSQTMGHDKMYWYQQDPGMELHLIHYSYGVNSTEKGDLSSESTVSRIRTEHFPLTLESARPSHTSQYLCASSEFGTAFWNTEAFFGQGTRLTVV.

This clonotype showed up many times. The rearrangement joins TRBV27 to TRBJ2-1; D is perhaps TRBD1 (6 bases). V dropped 3 bases and J dropped 6 bases, with 9 bases sitting between them. Germline CDR1 MNHEY, CDR2 SMNVEV (reference sequence). This CDR3 has 13 amino acids. CDR3 nucleotide sequence: TGTGCCAGCAGTTTCGGACAGCCCAATGAGCAGTTCTTC. It is translated as CASSFGQPNEQFF.

The chain joins TRBV6-9 to TRBJ1-3; weak D call: TRBD1 (5 bases). V lost 3 bases, J lost 7 bases, and 10 bases lay in between. The CDR3 is 13 residues long. Per the germline V gene, CDR1 is MNHGY and CDR2 is SVAAGI. Here the CDR3 reads CASSYAGRNTIYF. CDR3 coding DNA: TGTGCCAGCAGTTACGCAGGGAGGAACACCATATATTTT.

The genes are TRBV7-2 and TRBJ1-2, with D maybe TRBD1 (5 bases). The V gene lost 0 bases and the J gene lost 6 bases, with 8 bases spanning the gap. Germline V gene data show CDR1 as SGHTA and CDR2 as FQGNSA. The CDR3 contains 13 residues. The CDR3 reads CASSLARVHGYTF. The CDR3 DNA reads TGTGCCAGCAGCTTAGCCAGGGTGCATGGCTACACCTTC.

The chain couples TRBV11-3 to TRBJ2-3; D not certain. CDR1 is SGHNT, CDR2 YENEEA, per germline. The CDR3 extends over 15 amino acids. The V end was cut by 0 bases, the J end by 3 bases, with 10 bases between. For the CDR3, the DNA is TGTGCCAGCAGCTTAGATCCCACCAGGACAGATACGCAGTATTTT. This encodes CASSLDPTRTDTQYF.

The rearrangement uses TRBV5-1 and TRBJ2-1, with D tentatively TRBD2 (5 bases). The ends were cut back, 0 bases at V and 12 bases at J, with 10 bases in the middle. This CDR3 has 12 residues. The germline CDR1 and CDR2 sequences are SGHRS and YFSETQ. CDR3 DNA: TGCGCCAGCAGCTTGGACGGGGTTCCGCAGTTCTTC. Translated, it gives CASSLDGVPQFF.